What follows are 8 T cell receptor beta chains derived from one specimen sequenced in a study of cytomegalovirus exposure and HLA in healthy donors. PCR employed 60 Vbeta and 13 Jbeta primers. The method was immunoSEQ multiplex PCR; TCRdb's version includes in-frame clones alone and lacks a portion of them. The table records about 160,000 clones, around 68% of them present only once. Sequenced: PBMCs. The source of these receptors is a man aged 50-60 years in good health and CMV-seronegative.

J is TRBJ1-5 and V is TRBV27, with 11 bases matching TRBD1. J lost 0 bases, V lost 6 bases, and 7 bases had no gene match. CDR3 length: 17 amino acids. Germline loops: CDR1 MNHEY, CDR2 SMNVEV (reference sequence). The CDR3 reads CASSSGTGGYSNQPQHF. The CDR3 DNA sequence: TGTGCCAGCAGCTCCGGGACAGGGGGATATAGCAATCAGCCCCAGCATTTT.

This clone was detected only a few times. This sequence joins TRBV18 and TRBJ1-3; TRBD1 might be the D (6 bases). The V end was cut by 2 bases, the J end by 0 bases, with 14 bases between. The V gene's germline CDR1 is KGHSH and CDR2 LQKENI. The CDR3 covers 17 residues. CDR3: CASSPSSGTLSGNTIYF. CDR3 bases: TGTGCCAGCTCACCAAGTAGCGGGACACTCTCTGGAAACACCATATATTTT.

The V call is TRBV11-2, the J call TRBJ2-1; tentative D call: TRBD1 (7 bases). The CDR3 totals 15 residues. V was shortened by 6 bases and J by 6 bases, with 18 bases between the two germline ends. Germline V CDR1 and CDR2: SGHAT, FQNNGV. The CDR3, as DNA: TGTGCCAGCAGGAACGGGACAGACGGGAGCAATGAGCAGTTCTTC. Protein product: CASRNGTDGSNEQFF.

The chain is built from TRBV18 and TRBJ1-1, with 9 bases identical to TRBD1. CDR3 size: 15 residues. Trimming cost V 5 bases and J 1 base; bases outside gene matches: 5. CDR1 is KGHSH and CDR2 is LQKENI in the germline V gene. The CDR3 region has the DNA TGTGCCAGCTCAGCCTGGACAGGGGCGAACACTGAAGCTTTCTTT. It encodes CASSAWTGANTEAFF.

This clone came up a few times. The chain uses TRBV9 and TRBJ2-6; D is uncertain. Germline V CDR1 and CDR2: SGDLS, YYNGEE. The CDR3 has 17 residues. The V end was cut by 0 bases, the J end by 0 bases, with 10 bases between. This CDR3 is CASSVVVTSSGANVLTF. The CDR3 DNA reads TGTGCCAGCAGCGTAGTTGTAACCAGCTCTGGGGCCAACGTCCTGACTTTC.

This clone was recorded a few times. The rearrangement links TRBV7-8 to TRBJ2-5; 7 bases line up with TRBD2. The last part of the DNA fits TRBJ2-7 better; the J call may be wrong. Germline assignment: CDR1 SGHVS and CDR2 FQNEAQ. The CDR3 covers 16 residues. CDR3 DNA: TGTGCCAGCAGCTTAAGGGGCGGGGGTGCCCTCTACGAGCAGTACTTC. It specifies CASSLRGGGALYEQYF.

The genes are TRBV21-1 and TRBJ1-1; the D segment call TRBD1 is taken from the table without a DNA check. TRBV21-1 is termed a pseudogene. The CDR3 has 16 amino acids. In DNA form, the CDR3 reads TGTGCCAGCAGCAAAGTTTGGGACAGGGGGGACACTGAAGCTTTCTTT. Translated, it gives CASSKVWDRGDTEAFF.

This clone was counted only a few times. This chain connects TRBV29-1 to TRBJ2-7; TRBD1 matches 8 bases. Trimming cost V 6 bases and J 4 bases; bases outside gene matches: 5. Germline V gives CDR1 SQVTM, CDR2 ANQGSEA. The CDR3 spans 12 residues. This chain's CDR3 is CSVGQGSYEQYF. The CDR3 DNA follows: TGCAGCGTCGGACAGGGATCGTACGAGCAGTACTTC.